Listed below are T cell receptor beta chains from one sample, sequenced in a study of Graves' ophthalmopathy and Graves' hyperthyroidism. Each CDR3 protein gets one entry after TCRdb re-called the multiplex PCR reads with MiXCR. The repertoire includes about 480,000 distinct CDR3 sequences, approximately 14% of them detected once, and 8% to 10% sits in the top ten. Material: blood. These receptors were collected from a woman aged 25-40 years with Graves' ophthalmopathy. Both conserved end residues are part of each CDR3. The D gene is left open where the match is weak. Clone size is given for some rows only: seen once, a few or many times, or a class if the clone is expanded.

TRBD2	TRBV28	many	TRBJ2-5	TGTGCCAGCAGTTTAGCCGGGGGGTCCTGGGCGACCCAGTACTTC	CASSLAGGSWATQYF
NA	TRBV11-2	NA	TRBJ1-1	TGTGCCAGCAGCAAAGGGGAGGGGACCTCGGTTGAAGCTTTCTTT	CASSKGEGTSVEAFF
NA	TRBV13	NA	TRBJ1-5	TGTGCCAGCAGCCCACGGGGGTCCGAACAGCCCCAGCATTTT	CASSPRGSEQPQHF
NA	TRBV29-1	many	TRBJ2-7	TGCAGCGTTGGACAGAAATACGAGCAGTACTTC	CSVGQKYEQYF
NA	TRBV4-1	NA	TRBJ2-2	TGCGCCAGCAGCCAAGGGGCGACTACAAACACCGGGGAGCTGTTCTTT	CASSQGATTNTGELFF
NA	TRBV12-3/TRBV12-4	many	TRBJ1-1	TGTGCCAGCAGTTTAAGTGGGGAAGCTTTCTTT	CASSLSGEAFF
NA	TRBV14	few	TRBJ2-7	TGTGCCAGCAGCGAGGGACCGTGGATGTACGAGCAGTACTTC	CASSEGPWMYEQYF
NA	TRBV28	NA	TRBJ1-1	TGTGCCAGCCGCTTGGGGGGGCGCACTGAAGTTTTCTTT	CASRLGGRTEVFF
TRBD1	TRBV24-1	many	TRBJ1-2	TGTGCCACCAGTGATTTTAGGGACAGCTATGGCTACACCTTC	CATSDFRDSYGYTF
NA	TRBV28	many	TRBJ2-7	TGTGCCAGCAGTTGGGCAGCCCCTCCAGCCTACGAGCAGTACTTC	CASSWAAPPAYEQYF
TRBD1	TRBV6-5	many	TRBJ2-7	TGTGCCAGCAGTTACGATGTGGACAGGGTCTACGAGCAGTACTTC	CASSYDVDRVYEQYF
NA	TRBV4-1	NA	TRBJ1-1	TGCGCCAGCAGCCGTACAGGGATAGGGCTGTTCCGCACTGAAGCTTTCTTT	CASSRTGIGLFRTEAFF
TRBD1	TRBV6-5	NA	TRBJ2-7	TGTGCCAGCAGTTACTCCGGACAGGTCCACTCCTACGAGCAGTACTTC	CASSYSGQVHSYEQYF
TRBD1	TRBV2	many	TRBJ1-5	TGTGCCAGCGTCCGGACAGGAGGGAACAATCAGCCCCAGCATTTT	CASVRTGGNNQPQHF
NA	TRBV6-1	many	TRBJ1-5	TGTGCCAGCAAGCCGAGGGCTGAACCCCAGCATTTT	CASKPRAEPQHF
NA	TRBV27	many	TRBJ2-7	TGTGCCAGCAGAAGGGCAGGGGAGACAAACGAGCAGTACTTC	CASRRAGETNEQYF
TRBD1	TRBV12-3/TRBV12-4	many	TRBJ1-2	TGTGCCGGGAGGGACAGGGGGTTTGGCTACACCTTC	CAGRDRGFGYTF
NA	TRBV11-2	many	TRBJ2-5	TGTGCCAGCAGCTTAGCCCCCGGGACTCTCGTACAGACCCAGTACTTC	CASSLAPGTLVQTQYF
NA	TRBV6-1	many	TRBJ1-6	TGTGCCAGCAGCCCCAGGGTGAATAATTCACCCCTCCACTTT	CASSPRVNNSPLHF
TRBD2	TRBV20-1	NA	TRBJ2-7	TGCAGTGCCGGGGGACTAGCGGGACGGACTGAGCAGTACTTC	CSAGGLAGRTEQYF
TRBD1	TRBV6-2/TRBV6-3	many	TRBJ2-2	TGTGCCAGCAGTTACCCCCGCGACAGGGGGCTTAACACCGGGGAGCTGTTTTTT	CASSYPRDRGLNTGELFF
TRBD1	TRBV9	many	TRBJ2-5	TGTGCCAGCAGCGTAGCGGGACAGGGCTTGGAGACCCAGTACTTC	CASSVAGQGLETQYF
TRBD1	TRBV20-1	many	TRBJ2-5	TGCAGTGCTAGAGATAAGACAGGGACAACGGGGACCCAGTACTTC	CSARDKTGTTGTQYF
NA	TRBV28	few	TRBJ1-1	TGTGCCAGTAACCCCGGGGGCGCGGGTGACACTGAAGCTTTCTTT	CASNPGGAGDTEAFF
NA	TRBV20-1	NA	TRBJ2-5	TGCAGTGCTAGAGTCAGGGGCCACCAAGAGACCCAGTACTTC	CSARVRGHQETQYF
NA	TRBV11-3	many	TRBJ2-2	TGTGCCAGCAGCTCCCAACCGGAAGCCGGGGAGCTGTTTTTT	CASSSQPEAGELFF
TRBD1	TRBV7-2	few	TRBJ1-5	TGTGCCAGCAGCCTACAGGGGACAGGTCAGCCCCAGCATTTT	CASSLQGTGQPQHF
TRBD1	TRBV12-3/TRBV12-4	NA	TRBJ2-7	TGTGCCAGCGGGAAGGGGACAGACCCATCCTACGAGCAGTACTTC	CASGKGTDPSYEQYF
NA	TRBV3-1	few	TRBJ2-5	TGTGCCAGCAGCCAAGTACAGGTCGAACAAGAGACCCAGTACTTC	CASSQVQVEQETQYF
NA	TRBV12-3/TRBV12-4	many	TRBJ2-2	TGTGCCAGCAGTTTCCAGTCTAACACCGGGGAGCTGTTTTTT	CASSFQSNTGELFF
NA	TRBV27	many	TRBJ2-2	TGTGCCAGCAGACTCAACGGAGGGGCGAGCGGGGAGCTGTTTTTT	CASRLNGGASGELFF
NA	TRBV20-1	NA	TRBJ1-5	TGCAGTGCTAGAGGGGAACACCTCACAAACAATCAGCCCCAGCATTTT	CSARGEHLTNNQPQHF
NA	TRBV6-5	many	TRBJ1-1	TGTGCCAGCAGTTACGACGGGGGCAGAGCTTTCTTT	CASSYDGGRAFF
TRBD1	TRBV28	many	TRBJ2-2	TGTGCCAGCGGCCAGACAGGGGTGGCCGGGGAGCTGTTTTTT	CASGQTGVAGELFF
NA	TRBV12-3/TRBV12-4	many	TRBJ1-1	TGTGCCAGCAGTCAACCTGGGTTTGCTGAAGCTTTCTTT	CASSQPGFAEAFF
TRBD2	TRBV7-3	many	TRBJ2-5	TGTGCCAGCAGCTTAATAGCGGGGGGGCAGGAGACCCAGTACTTC	CASSLIAGGQETQYF
NA	TRBV20-1	many	TRBJ1-2	TGCAGTGCTAGCCCTCCGAAAGGGGCCGAAAACTATGGCTACACCTTC	CSASPPKGAENYGYTF
NA	TRBV6-2/TRBV6-3	many	TRBJ1-1	TGTGCCAGCAGCCCTTTGGGGAACACTGAAGCTTTCTTT	CASSPLGNTEAFF
TRBD1	TRBV4-1	few	TRBJ2-5	TGCGCCAGCAGCCAAAGACAGGGGAACCCTAACCAAGAGACCCAGTACTTC	CASSQRQGNPNQETQYF
NA	TRBV12-3/TRBV12-4	many	TRBJ1-1	TGTGCCAGCAGTTGGGACTTTTCCATGAACACTGAAGCTTTCTTT	CASSWDFSMNTEAFF
NA	TRBV5-1	many	TRBJ2-4	TGCGCCAGCAGTTTTGGTGGGGAAAACATTCAGTACTTC	CASSFGGENIQYF